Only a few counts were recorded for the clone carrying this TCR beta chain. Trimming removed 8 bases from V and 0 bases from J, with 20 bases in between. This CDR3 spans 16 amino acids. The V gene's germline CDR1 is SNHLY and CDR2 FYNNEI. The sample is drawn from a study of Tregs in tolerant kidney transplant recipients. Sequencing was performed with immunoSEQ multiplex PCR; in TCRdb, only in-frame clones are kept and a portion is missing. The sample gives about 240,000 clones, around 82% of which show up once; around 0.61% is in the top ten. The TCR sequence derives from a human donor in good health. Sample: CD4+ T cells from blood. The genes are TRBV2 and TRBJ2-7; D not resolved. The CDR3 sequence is CASLPPHSQLSYEQYF. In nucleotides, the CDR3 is TGTGCCAGCCTTCCGCCGCACAGCCAACTCTCCTACGAGCAGTACTTC.